This T cell receptor (beta chain) was recovered during a study of chemoradiotherapy in HPV16-positive cancers. Data came from immunoSEQ multiplex PCR; TCRdb stores just in-frame clones and leaves some out. The table has roughly 25,000 clones, about 90% seen once. CDR3 size: 17 residues. Germline lookup yields CDR1 SGDLS and CDR2 YYNGEE. V lost 0 bases, J lost 9 bases, and 14 bases stayed unmatched. The chain recombines TRBV9 with TRBJ2-1, with 8 bases aligning to TRBD1. This TCR was sampled from a human donor with HPV-associated anogenital cancer. The material sequenced was blood, taken from a patient who underwent chemoradiotherapy. The CDR3 bases are TGTGCCAGCAGCGTAGGGGCCTCGGACAGGGCCATCGGTGAGCAGTTCTTC. Amino acids: CASSVGASDRAIGEQFF. Combining the CDR3 with reference TRBV9 and TRBJ2-1 gives the whole variable domain DSGVTQTPKHLITATGQRVTLRCSPRSGDLSVYWYQQSLDQGLQFLIQYYNGEERAKGNILERFSAQQFPDLHSELNLSSLELGDSALYFCASSVGASDRAIGEQFFGPGTRLTVL.